A single sample gave rise to the 27 T cell receptor beta chains below, sequenced in a study of beta chain features in type 1 diabetes. All of the isolated RNA was reverse transcribed, so expressed TCRB transcripts were sequenced. TCRdb keeps only in-frame clones here, not all; method: immunoSEQ multiplex PCR. The repertoire holds fewer than 250,000 clones, roughly 13% seen once, with approximately 0.024% in the top ten. Sequenced sample: naive CD4+ T cells from blood. The receptor source for this set is a woman aged 40-49 years in good health.

This clone was counted only a few times. The rearrangement links TRBV2 to TRBJ1-1, with a weak D call TRBD1 (5 bases). The CDR3 has 12 residues. The germline V and J ends were trimmed by 8 bases and 7 bases, with 14 bases remaining between them. Per germline, CDR1 SNHLY and CDR2 FYNNEI. CDR3 DNA sequence: TGTGCCAGCGGAGGGCAGGGACTTGAAGCTTTCTTT. Amino acids: CASGGQGLEAFF.

This clone appeared a few times. The CDR3 DNA reads TGTGCCAGCAGCTTCTTTAGCGGGGCTAACACCGGGGAGCTGTTTTTT. Protein sequence: CASSFFSGANTGELFF. V is TRBV7-8 and J is TRBJ2-2; the match to TRBD2 covers 8 bases. Germline CDR1 reads SGHVS; CDR2 reads FQNEAQ. There are 16 residues in the CDR3. V lost 3 bases and J lost 2; bases outside the gene matches: 5.

The chain carries TRBV4-1 and TRBJ2-3; maybe TRBD1 (7 bases). V gave up 3 bases and J gave up 1 base, with 17 bases separating them. Germline-derived CDR1 and CDR2 are MGHRA and YSYEKL. The CDR3 is 17 amino acids. CDR3 loop: CASSQPAGGGGTDTQYF. The CDR3 coding sequence is TGCGCCAGCAGCCAGCCCGCAGGAGGGGGCGGCACAGATACGCAGTATTTT.

This clone was detected only once. The chain has TRBV5-4 and TRBJ2-3; tentative D call: TRBD2 (7 bases). The length of the CDR3 is 16 residues. Between the trimmed V and J ends, which lost 0 bases and 0 bases, there was a span of 11 bases. CDR1 and CDR2 from the germline V gene are SGHNT and YYREEE (reference sequence). CDR3 loop: CASSLDAGASTDTQYF. The CDR3 DNA reads TGTGCCAGCAGCTTGGACGCGGGGGCTAGCACAGATACGCAGTATTTT.

In its sample, this clone was seen a few times. The rearrangement joins TRBV5-1 to TRBJ1-1; 8 bases agree with TRBD1. The CDR3 consists of 14 residues. CDR1 is SGHRS and CDR2 is YFSETQ in the germline V gene. The V gene end was trimmed by 3 bases and the J gene end by 4 bases; junction bases not matched to a gene: 5. The CDR3 DNA reads as TGCGCCAGCAGCTCAGGGGGCCGGGGCACTGAAGCTTTCTTT. This codes for CASSSGGRGTEAFF.

J is TRBJ1-6 and V is TRBV6-5; tentatively, D is TRBD1 (5 bases). CDR1 and CDR2 (germline): MNHEY, SVGAGI. Trimming removed 6 bases at V and 12 bases at J, with 21 bases between. The CDR3 sequence is 15 residues long. The CDR3 sequence is CASSRGLSPGEPLHF. The CDR3 nucleotides are TGTGCCAGCAGCCGGGGACTGTCACCGGGGGAACCCCTCCACTTT.

This chain joins TRBV2 and TRBJ2-5; D might be TRBD2 (6 bases). Germline CDR1 is SNHLY and CDR2 is FYNNEI. V lost 6 bases, J lost 3 bases, and 8 bases lay in between. The CDR3 has 12 amino acids. CDR3 bases: TGTGCCAGCAGATGGGGGGAAGAGACCCAGTACTTC. It translates to CASRWGEETQYF.

This clone showed up just a few times. One end of the junction does not line up with germline, which may come from a read error. V usage is TRBV7-7 and J usage is TRBJ2-5; 16 bases are a match to TRBD2. The CDR3 totals 16 residues. The germline CDR1 and CDR2 sequences are SSHAT and FNYEAQ (reference sequence). The CDR3 DNA sequence: TGTGCTAGCAGCCCGGGACTAGCGGGGGGGCTGGAGACCCAGTACTTC. It is translated as CASSPGLAGGLETQYF.

This clone has only a few counts. V and J are TRBV7-9 and TRBJ1-2, with a weak D call TRBD1 (5 bases). Germline lookup yields CDR1 SEHNR and CDR2 FQNEAQ (reference sequence). The CDR3 totals 16 residues. The V end lost 5 bases, the J end lost 0 bases, and 16 bases lay between the germline ends. The CDR3 nucleotides are TGTGCCAGCAGCCACGGGCCAGGGAGGGCTAACTATGGCTACACCTTC. Amino acids: CASSHGPGRANYGYTF.

This clone was picked up a small number of times. This chain connects TRBV7-9 to TRBJ2-3; 9 positions agree with TRBD2. Germline CDR1 and CDR2: SEHNR and FQNEAQ (reference sequence). The CDR3 covers 16 residues. Trimming cost V 5 bases and J 2 bases; bases outside gene matches: 8. The CDR3 DNA follows: TGTGCCAGCAGCCCCCAAGCGGGGGGAGCCACAGATACGCAGTATTTT. Translating gives CASSPQAGGATDTQYF.

This clone has a handful of counts. The chain joins TRBV7-2 to TRBJ2-2; 7 bases line up with TRBD2. The CDR3 extends over 15 amino acids. Per the germline V gene, CDR1 is SGHTA and CDR2 is FQGNSA. Trimming took 1 base from V and 4 from J; bases not matched to a gene: 3. The CDR3 coding sequence is TGTGCCAGCAGCTTAGAGGCTAGCGGCACCGGGGAGCTGTTTTTT. It translates to CASSLEASGTGELFF.

This clone was counted between two and nine times. The chain uses TRBV19 and TRBJ2-3, with unresolved D. V was clipped by 6 bases and J by 6 bases, with 16 bases between them. CDR3 length: 14 amino acids. Germline lookup yields CDR1 LNHDA and CDR2 SQIVND (reference sequence). The CDR3: CASSPSPSGDTQYF. CDR3 nucleotides: TGTGCCAGTAGCCCAAGTCCTTCCGGGGATACGCAGTATTTT. Based on the CDR3 plus reference TRBV19 and TRBJ2-3, the full variable domain is DGGITQSPKYLFRKEGQNVTLSCEQNLNHDAMYWYRQDPGQGLRLIYYSQIVNDFQKGDIAEGYSVSREKKESFPLTVTSAQKNPTAFYLCASSPSPSGDTQYFGPGTRLTVL.

The chain couples TRBV19 to TRBJ1-6; 12 nucleotides align to TRBD1. The CDR3 contains 15 residues. Germline V gene sequence: CDR1 LNHDA, CDR2 SQIVND (reference sequence). After removal of 5 bases from V and 7 bases from J, the junction contained 3 bases not matched to a gene. The CDR3 loop reads CASSEGQGANSPLHF. The CDR3 DNA reads as TGTGCCAGTAGTGAGGGACAGGGGGCAAATTCACCCCTCCACTTT.

The J gene is TRBJ2-7, the V gene TRBV15; the match to TRBD1 covers 8 bases. Germline V CDR1 and CDR2: LNHNV, YYDKDF (reference sequence). The CDR3 contains 16 residues. The J segment lost 3 bases and the V segment lost 1 base, leaving 8 bases of the junction unmatched. CDR3 coding DNA: TGTGCCACCAGCAGAGGAAAGGACAGGGTAAGCTACGAGCAGTACTTC. Translated: CATSRGKDRVSYEQYF.

The chain recombines TRBV18 with TRBJ2-5; D is perhaps TRBD2 (5 bases). This CDR3 spans 13 amino acids. Trimming removed 4 bases at V and 5 bases at J, with 11 bases between. Germline values: CDR1 KGHSH, CDR2 LQKENI. The CDR3 sequence is CASSREPGETQYF. DNA for the CDR3: TGTGCCAGCTCACGGGAGCCGGGGGAGACCCAGTACTTC.

This clone was counted only a few times. The J gene is TRBJ1-1, the V gene TRBV5-1, with 7 nucleotides matching TRBD1. The germline V gene has CDR1 SGHRS and CDR2 YFSETQ. CDR3 length: 16 residues. J was trimmed by 0 bases and V by 5 bases; bases with no gene match: 10. The CDR3 loop is CASSRRTGAMNTEAFF. Here the CDR3 DNA reads TGCGCCAGCAGTCGCCGGACAGGTGCCATGAACACTGAAGCTTTCTTT.

This clone came up a few times. The genes are TRBV5-4 and TRBJ2-5; 8 positions agree with TRBD1. V lost 0 bases and J lost 5; bases outside the gene matches: 12. Germline lookup yields CDR1 SGHNT and CDR2 YYREEE (reference sequence). CDR3 size: 17 residues. The CDR3 loop reads CASSLAPSQGARETQYF. CDR3 nucleotide sequence: TGTGCCAGCAGCTTGGCCCCGTCGCAGGGGGCTAGGGAGACCCAGTACTTC.

The gene calls are TRBV27 and TRBJ2-7, with D perhaps matching TRBD1 (6 bases). The germline V and J ends were trimmed by 5 bases and 2 bases, with 16 bases remaining between them. Germline values: CDR1 MNHEY, CDR2 SMNVEV (reference sequence). There are 15 residues in the CDR3. The DNA of the CDR3 is TGTGCCAGCAGTATGGCGGACAGATTAACCTACGAGCAGTACTTC. Its translation: CASSMADRLTYEQYF.

The chain uses TRBV7-6 and TRBJ2-5, with 7 bases aligning to TRBD2. The CDR3 runs 19 residues. V trimming: 1 base; J trimming: 2 bases; junction bases outside the gene matches: 16. Germline lookup yields CDR1 SGHVS and CDR2 FNYEAQ. CDR3 region: CASSLGLGLAAVRQETQYF. CDR3 nucleotide sequence: TGTGCCAGCAGCTTAGGGTTAGGTCTAGCGGCGGTAAGGCAAGAGACCCAGTACTTC.

This clone was seen more than once but under ten times. The chain is built from TRBV7-8 and TRBJ1-2; D is unresolved. The CDR3 runs to 15 residues. CDR1 is SGHVS and CDR2 is FQNEAQ in the germline V gene. Trimming stripped 1 base from V and 4 bases from J, with 13 bases between. This CDR3 is CASSLVRVPPYGYTF. CDR3 DNA sequence: TGTGCCAGCAGCTTAGTACGGGTGCCTCCCTATGGCTACACCTTC.

The DNA of the CDR3 is TGTGCCAGCTCACCACCGGTAGGGGTGGACATTCAGTACTTC. This sequence encodes CASSPPVGVDIQYF. The chain links TRBV18 to TRBJ2-4; possibly TRBD1 for D (5 bases). This CDR3 is 14 amino acids long. The germline gives CDR1 KGHSH, CDR2 LQKENI. V gave up 0 bases and J gave up 8 bases, with 11 bases separating them.

The rearrangement uses TRBV18 and TRBJ2-1, with D possibly being TRBD2 (6 bases). CDR1 and CDR2 (germline): KGHSH, LQKENI. The V and J ends lost 1 base and 0 bases respectively, with 10 bases between them. The CDR3 is made up of 16 amino acids. The CDR3, as DNA: TGTGCCAGCTCACCACGTGATAGCGGCTCCTACAATGAGCAGTTCTTC. This translates into CASSPRDSGSYNEQFF.

The V and J genes are TRBV5-1 and TRBJ1-2, with 9 bases identical to TRBD1. Trimming took 4 bases from V and 6 from J; bases not matched to a gene: 10. The CDR3 contains 15 residues. CDR1 SGHRS and CDR2 YFSETQ come from the germline V gene. CDR3 bases: TGCGCCAGCAGCCAAGGGACAGGGAGGTTAGATGGCTACACCTTC. Its translation: CASSQGTGRLDGYTF.

V is TRBV6-5 and J is TRBJ1-5, with D maybe TRBD1 (5 bases). The germline CDR1 and CDR2 sequences are MNHEY and SVGAGI. Trimming removed 0 bases at V and 4 bases at J, with 10 bases between. The CDR3 length is 15 residues. Here the CDR3 reads CASSYSGTANQPQHF. The CDR3 DNA reads TGTGCCAGCAGTTACTCGGGGACTGCAAATCAGCCCCAGCATTTT.

This rearrangement joins TRBV19 to TRBJ1-1, with TRBD1 matching 9 bases. Trimming at V came to 3 bases and at J to 1 base, leaving 9 bases not matched to a gene. The length of the CDR3 is 17 residues. CDR1 is LNHDA and CDR2 is SQIVND in the germline V gene (reference sequence). The CDR3 reads CASSISGQGGWNTEAFF. The CDR3 DNA reads as TGTGCCAGTAGTATCTCGGGACAGGGTGGATGGAACACTGAAGCTTTCTTT.

This clone was recorded a few times. The chain has TRBV13 and TRBJ2-1, with D uncertain. This CDR3 contains 13 residues. Germline CDR1 is PRHDT and CDR2 is FYEKMQ (reference sequence). The V and J ends lost 2 bases and 5 bases respectively, with 7 bases between them. CDR3 sequence reads: CASSLLLDNEQFF. For the CDR3, the DNA is TGTGCCAGCAGCTTATTACTTGACAATGAGCAGTTCTTC. Combining the CDR3 with reference TRBV13 and TRBJ2-1 gives the whole variable domain AAGVIQSPRHLIKEKRETATLKCYPIPRHDTVYWYQQGPGQDPQFLISFYEKMQSDKGSIPDRFSAQQFSDYHSELNMSSLELGDSALYFCASSLLLDNEQFFGPGTRLTVL.

V and J are TRBV2 and TRBJ2-7, with D possibly TRBD1 on 6 matching bases. Looked up from germline, CDR1 is SNHLY and CDR2 is FYNNEI. This CDR3 has 16 residues. V was trimmed by 2 bases and J by 7 bases, leaving 21 bases between them. The CDR3 region has the DNA TGTGCCAGCAGTGAACCCCTCATATTTACAGGGTCTGAGCAGTACTTC. This encodes CASSEPLIFTGSEQYF.